The 29 T cell receptor beta chains reported below all come from one sample, sequenced in a study of cytomegalovirus exposure and HLA in healthy donors. Primers: 60 Vbeta forward and 13 Jbeta reverse. Some clones are missing from TCRdb's copy, which holds only in-frame ones; the method was immunoSEQ multiplex PCR. Found here are approximately 100,000 clones, 81% of them singletons; the top ten hold about 2%. Sequenced sample: PBMCs. The receptors originated from a woman aged 25-40 years in good health and CMV-seronegative.

The V and J genes are TRBV5-1 and TRBJ1-4, with TRBD1 matching over 8 bases. CDR3 length: 16 residues. V lost 2 bases to trimming and J lost 8 bases; unmatched junction nucleotides: 11. Germline loops: CDR1 SGHRS, CDR2 YFSETQ. This CDR3 is CASSFNQGAGEEKLFF. The CDR3 nucleotides read TGCGCCAGCAGCTTTAATCAGGGGGCTGGTGAAGAAAAACTGTTTTTT.

This rearrangement joins TRBV18 to TRBJ1-1, with 7 bases matching TRBD1. Germline CDR1 reads KGHSH; CDR2 reads LQKENI. CDR3 size: 13 residues. J lost 12 bases, V lost 2 bases, and 9 bases had no gene match. The CDR3: CASSPSGTESSFF. In nucleotides, the CDR3 is TGTGCCAGCTCACCAAGTGGGACAGAATCATCTTTCTTT.

This clone appeared once. The chain recombines TRBV25-1 with TRBJ2-5; 9 nucleotides agree with TRBD2. Germline lookup yields CDR1 MGHDK and CDR2 SYGVNS. The CDR3 has 15 amino acids. Trimming at V came to 3 bases and at J to 5 bases, leaving 7 bases not matched to a gene. CDR3 DNA sequence: TGTGCCAGCAGTGACTTGCGGGAGGGCCTGGAGACCCAGTACTTC. It translates to CASSDLREGLETQYF.

There are a few counts of this clone. The chain joins TRBV21-1 to TRBJ2-6; the D call TRBD2 from the table was never checked on the DNA. TRBV21-1 is flagged as a pseudogene. The length of the CDR3 is 22 residues. The CDR3 DNA follows: TGTGCCAGCAGCAAAGGGGGAGGGTGCGGGTCCCCTTACACTGCGGGGGCCAACGTCCTGACTTTC. Translating gives CASSKGGGCGSPYTAGANVLTF.

This sequence joins TRBV10-3 and TRBJ2-1; 11 positions match TRBD2. Germline V CDR1 and CDR2: ENHRY, SYGVKD. Trimming at V came to 4 bases and at J to 0 bases, leaving 5 bases not matched to a gene. The CDR3 is 17 residues long. CDR3 nucleotide sequence: TGTGCCATCAGTGGGACTAGCGGGCAGAGCTCCTACAATGAGCAGTTCTTC. Protein sequence: CAISGTSGQSSYNEQFF.

V is TRBV6-5 and J is TRBJ2-1, with 7 bases aligning to TRBD1. V shed 2 bases, J shed 6 bases, and the junction held 7 bases outside the gene matches. In germline, CDR1 is MNHEY, CDR2 SVGAGI. The CDR3 spans 15 residues. DNA for the CDR3: TGTGCCAGCAGTTACCAGGGCCCAGGGGGCAATGAGCAGTTCTTC. It specifies CASSYQGPGGNEQFF.

V and J are TRBV5-1 and TRBJ2-2; 10 nucleotides match TRBD2. The trim removed 4 bases at V and 3 bases at J, leaving 9 bases unmatched. The germline V gene has CDR1 SGHRS and CDR2 YFSETQ. The CDR3 has 17 amino acids. The CDR3 is CASSRRLAGDDTGELFF. The CDR3 DNA follows: TGCGCCAGCAGCCGGCGCCTAGCGGGAGACGACACCGGGGAGCTGTTTTTT.

The rearrangement uses TRBV28 and TRBJ2-1, with 7 bases that match TRBD1. The CDR3 loop spans 15 amino acids. Germline-derived CDR1 and CDR2 are MDHEN and SYDVKM. The J segment lost 4 bases and the V segment lost 3 bases, leaving 6 bases of the junction unmatched. Here the CDR3 DNA reads TGTGCCAGCAGTTTTGGGTCGGGACAGTACAATGAGCAGTTCTTC. It yields the protein CASSFGSGQYNEQFF. Full variable domain (outside the CDR3, taken from reference TRBV28 and TRBJ2-1): DVKVTQSSRYLVKRTGEKVFLECVQDMDHENMFWYRQDPGLGLRLIYFSYDVKMKEKGDIPEGYSVSREKKERFSLILESASTNQTSMYLCASSFGSGQYNEQFFGPGTRLTVL.

The chain recombines TRBV5-4 with TRBJ2-5, with 9 bases lining up with TRBD2. CDR3 length: 14 amino acids. The trim removed 4 bases at V and 4 bases at J, leaving 5 bases unmatched. The V gene's germline CDR1 is SGHNT and CDR2 YYREEE (reference sequence). The CDR3 is CASSPLAGVETQYF. CDR3 bases: TGTGCCAGCAGCCCCTTAGCGGGAGTAGAGACCCAGTACTTC.

This chain links TRBV30 with TRBJ2-2; no clear D gene. Deletions cut 3 bases from V and 1 base from J, with 6 bases between. The CDR3 contains 13 residues. The germline CDR1 and CDR2 sequences are GTSNPN and SVGIG (reference sequence). The CDR3 DNA follows: TGTGCCTGGAGAAATAAGAACACCGGGGAGCTGTTTTTT. Translated: CAWRNKNTGELFF.

V usage is TRBV29-1 and J usage is TRBJ1-5; 7 nucleotides line up with TRBD1. V was clipped by 1 base and J by 1 base; unmatched bases: 10. The CDR3 sequence is 17 residues long. Germline V gives CDR1 SQVTM, CDR2 ANQGSEA. CDR3 loop: CSVEGGQPLWSNQPQHF. DNA for the CDR3: TGCAGCGTTGAAGGGGGACAGCCCCTGTGGAGCAATCAGCCCCAGCATTTT.

V is TRBV7-9 and J is TRBJ2-7, with 11 nucleotides matching TRBD2. The germline gives CDR1 SEHNR, CDR2 FQNEAQ (reference sequence). Trimming removed 6 bases from V and 2 bases from J; junction bases left unmatched: 9. The CDR3 contains 16 residues. The CDR3 DNA follows: TGTGCCAGCAGTCGTGACCCGGGACTAGCGGCCTACGAGCAGTACTTC. It yields the protein CASSRDPGLAAYEQYF.

The genes are TRBV29-1 and TRBJ2-3; no clear D gene. Germline V gene lookup returns CDR1 SQVTM and CDR2 ANQGSEA. This CDR3 spans 11 amino acids. V lost 5 bases, J lost 4 bases, and 7 bases lay in between. CDR3 DNA sequence: TGCAGCGTTCGCCGGGCAGATACGCAGTATTTT. Translated, it gives CSVRRADTQYF.

The chain is built from TRBV5-1 and TRBJ1-2; D is ambiguous. The germline V and J ends were trimmed by 4 bases and 4 bases, with 14 bases remaining between them. The CDR3 spans 14 residues. CDR1 is SGHRS and CDR2 is YFSETQ in the germline V gene. This CDR3 is CASSPQQNSYGYTF. The CDR3 coding sequence is TGCGCCAGCAGCCCACAACAGAATTCCTATGGCTACACCTTC.

In its sample, this clone was seen a few times. A junction end diverges from the germline sequence, so it may reflect a read error. The chain recombines TRBV11-2 with TRBJ2-1, with TRBD2 as a possible D gene (5 bases). In germline, CDR1 is SGHAT, CDR2 FQNNGV. The CDR3 covers 14 residues. CDR3 sequence reads: CASTLDPRATEQFF. As DNA, the CDR3 is TGTGCCAGCACCTTAGATCCGAGGGCCACTGAGCAGTTCTTC.

The chain combines TRBV7-2 with TRBJ2-2, with 10 nucleotides matching TRBD1. With 1 base clipped from V and 6 bases from J, the junction kept 2 bases outside the gene matches. Germline V gene lookup returns CDR1 SGHTA and CDR2 FQGNSA. This CDR3 is 15 amino acids long. This CDR3 reads CASSLGGQGSGELFF. CDR3 sequence (DNA): TGTGCCAGCAGCTTAGGGGGACAGGGGTCCGGGGAGCTGTTTTTT.

A word on this clone: The junction does not match germline at one end; this may be a read error. This chain connects TRBV19 to TRBJ1-4, with 9 bases identical to TRBD1. CDR3 size: 13 residues. CDR1 is LNHDA, CDR2 SQIVND, per germline (reference sequence). The CDR3 DNA reads as TGTGCCAGTAGCCGGGACAGGGAATCCGACGGGGTTTTT. Protein product: CASSRDRESDGVF.

The chain joins TRBV27 to TRBJ2-4, with D perhaps matching TRBD2 (6 bases). The CDR3 is 14 residues long. V was cut by 5 bases and J by 5 bases, with 13 bases left in between. Germline CDR1 is MNHEY and CDR2 is SMNVEV (reference sequence). The CDR3 loop is CASSPRDSENIQYF. The CDR3 DNA sequence: TGTGCCAGCAGTCCCCGGGACTCCGAAAACATTCAGTACTTC.

The J gene is TRBJ2-7, the V gene TRBV2, with a tentative D call TRBD1 (5 bases). CDR1 and CDR2 from the germline V gene are SNHLY and FYNNEI. V was pared by 6 bases and J by 2 bases, with 14 bases between. The CDR3 runs 14 residues. CDR3 residues: CASRDNRGAYEQYF. The CDR3 DNA reads as TGTGCCAGCAGGGACAATCGTGGGGCCTACGAGCAGTACTTC.

CDR3 coding DNA: TGTGCCAGCAGCTCAGGGGACGGACATAACTATGGCTACACCTTC. As protein: CASSSGDGHNYGYTF. The chain is built from TRBV7-9 and TRBJ1-2; D might be TRBD1 (6 bases). Per germline, CDR1 SEHNR and CDR2 FQNEAQ (reference sequence). The ends were cut back, 4 bases at V and 1 base at J, with 13 bases in the middle. This CDR3 region has 15 residues. Combining the CDR3 with reference TRBV7-9 and TRBJ1-2 gives the whole variable domain DTGVSQNPRHKITKRGQNVTFRCDPISEHNRLYWYRQTLGQGPEFLTYFQNEAQLEKSRLLSDRFSAERPKGSFSTLEIQRTEQGDSAMYLCASSSGDGHNYGYTFGSGTRLTVV.

The sample holds a few counts of this clone. The V call is TRBV5-4, the J call TRBJ2-3; TRBD2 is a possible D gene (5 bases). The CDR3 length is 16 residues. V lost 0 bases and J lost 0, with 11 bases in between. Looked up from germline, CDR1 is SGHNT and CDR2 is YYREEE (reference sequence). The CDR3 DNA follows: TGTGCCAGCAGCTTGGACGGACTCGGTAGCACAGATACGCAGTATTTT. This translates into CASSLDGLGSTDTQYF.

The rearrangement joins TRBV11-2 to TRBJ1-4; 11 bases fit TRBD1. The V gene end was trimmed by 5 bases and the J gene end by 6 bases; junction bases not matched to a gene: 8. Germline CDR1 SGHAT, CDR2 FQNNGV. The CDR3 runs 16 residues. The CDR3 DNA is TGTGCCAGCAGCGGCCTCCGGGACAGGGGGGATGAAAAACTGTTTTTT. It codes for CASSGLRDRGDEKLFF.

This clone showed up just a few times. The CDR3 DNA reads as TGCAGCGTTCGGGGGGTATTGAGCTACGAGCAGTACTTC. Protein sequence: CSVRGVLSYEQYF. This chain uses TRBV29-1 with TRBJ2-7, with TRBD2 identical over 7 bases. The CDR3 extends over 13 amino acids. Germline V gene lookup returns CDR1 SQVTM and CDR2 ANQGSEA. Unmatched junction bases numbered 7, after V lost 5 bases and J lost 3 bases.

This clone was observed a single time. V and J are TRBV2 and TRBJ1-5; D not resolved. Trimming removed 5 bases at V and 0 bases at J, with 11 bases between. This CDR3 is 15 amino acids long. Germline CDR1 is SNHLY and CDR2 is FYNNEI. CDR3 DNA: TGTGCCAGCAGTCGGACGGACTATAGCAATCAGCCCCAGCATTTT. This sequence encodes CASSRTDYSNQPQHF.

The V gene is TRBV5-6, the J gene TRBJ1-2, with 9 bases fitting TRBD1. The CDR3 spans 15 residues. From germline, CDR1 is SGHDT and CDR2 YYEEEE. The V segment lost 4 bases and the J segment 4 bases; nucleotides outside the gene matches: 8. The CDR3 coding sequence is TGTGCCAGCAGCCCCCGGGACAGGGTATTCTATGGCTACACCTTC. Amino acids: CASSPRDRVFYGYTF.

The V and J genes are TRBV5-1 and TRBJ2-5; no firm D call. Germline V gene data show CDR1 as SGHRS and CDR2 as YFSETQ. The germline V and J ends were trimmed by 0 bases and 4 bases, with 7 bases remaining between them. The CDR3 runs 13 residues. This chain's CDR3 is CASSLASIETQYF. In DNA, the CDR3 is TGCGCCAGCAGCTTGGCTAGTATAGAGACCCAGTACTTC.

The chain is built from TRBV5-6 and TRBJ2-5; D is perhaps TRBD2 (5 bases). The DNA end is a closer match to TRBJ2-7, so the J assignment may be wrong. CDR3 length equals 11 residues. CDR1 SGHDT and CDR2 YYEEEE come from the germline V gene. DNA of the CDR3: TGTGCCAGCAGCCGGGACTACGAGCAGTACTTC. Translated: CASSRDYEQYF.

CDR3 in amino acids: CSADFGTGSDEQYF. CDR3 coding DNA: TGCAGCGCTGATTTCGGGACAGGGTCGGACGAGCAGTACTTC. The chain couples TRBV29-1 to TRBJ2-7; 9 bases are a match to TRBD1. Losses at the gene ends were 7 bases for V and 5 bases for J; bases not matched to a gene: 12. The CDR3 is 14 amino acids. Germline V gene sequence: CDR1 SQVTM, CDR2 ANQGSEA.

The chain carries TRBV29-1 and TRBJ1-2, with D uncertain. Germline V gene lookup returns CDR1 SQVTM and CDR2 ANQGSEA. There are 13 residues in the CDR3. V was cut by 4 bases and J by 2 bases, with 11 bases left in between. The CDR3, as DNA: TGCAGCGTTGTATCGGGGAAGAACTATGGCTACACCTTC. This gives the protein CSVVSGKNYGYTF.